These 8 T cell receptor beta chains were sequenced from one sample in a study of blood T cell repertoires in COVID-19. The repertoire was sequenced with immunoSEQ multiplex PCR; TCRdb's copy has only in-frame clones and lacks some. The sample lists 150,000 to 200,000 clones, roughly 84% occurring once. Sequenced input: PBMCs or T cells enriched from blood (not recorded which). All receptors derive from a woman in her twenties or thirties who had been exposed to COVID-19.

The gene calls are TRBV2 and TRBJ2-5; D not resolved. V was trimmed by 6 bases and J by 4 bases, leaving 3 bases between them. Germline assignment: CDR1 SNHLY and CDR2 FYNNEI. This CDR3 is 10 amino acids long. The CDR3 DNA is TGTGCCAGCAGCGGAGAGACCCAGTACTTC. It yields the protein CASSGETQYF.

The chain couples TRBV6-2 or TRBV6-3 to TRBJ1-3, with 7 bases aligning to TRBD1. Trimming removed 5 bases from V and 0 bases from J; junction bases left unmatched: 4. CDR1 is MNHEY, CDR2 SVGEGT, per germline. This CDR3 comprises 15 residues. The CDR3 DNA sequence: TGTGCCAGCAGTCGGGACAGTGGCTCTGGAAACACCATATATTTT. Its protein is CASSRDSGSGNTIYF.

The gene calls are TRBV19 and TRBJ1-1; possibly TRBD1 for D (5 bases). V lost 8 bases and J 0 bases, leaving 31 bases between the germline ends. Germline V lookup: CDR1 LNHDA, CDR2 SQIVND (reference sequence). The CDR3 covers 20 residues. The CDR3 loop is CASSNPLGEGMPFLNTEAFF. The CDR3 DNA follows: TGTGCCAGTTCTAACCCCCTGGGGGAGGGAATGCCTTTCCTGAACACTGAAGCTTTCTTT.

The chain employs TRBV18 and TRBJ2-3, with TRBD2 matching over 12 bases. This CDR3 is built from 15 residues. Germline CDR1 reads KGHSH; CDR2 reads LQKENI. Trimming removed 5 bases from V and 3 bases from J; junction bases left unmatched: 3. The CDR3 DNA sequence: TGTGCCAGCTCAACTAGCGGGGGGCCTACAGATACGCAGTATTTT. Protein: CASSTSGGPTDTQYF.

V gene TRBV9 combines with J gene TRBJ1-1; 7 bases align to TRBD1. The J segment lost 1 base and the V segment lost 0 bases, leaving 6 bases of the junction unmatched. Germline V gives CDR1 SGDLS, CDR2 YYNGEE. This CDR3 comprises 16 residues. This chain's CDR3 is CASSVVDRATNTEAFF. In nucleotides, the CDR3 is TGTGCCAGCAGCGTAGTCGACAGGGCGACGAACACTGAAGCTTTCTTT.

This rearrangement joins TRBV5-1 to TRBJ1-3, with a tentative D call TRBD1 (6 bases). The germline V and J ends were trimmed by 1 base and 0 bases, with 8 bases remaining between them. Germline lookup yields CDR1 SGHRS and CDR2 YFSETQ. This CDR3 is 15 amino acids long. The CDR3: CASSLQGNSGNTIYF. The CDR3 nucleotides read TGCGCCAGCAGCTTGCAGGGGAACTCTGGAAACACCATATATTTT.

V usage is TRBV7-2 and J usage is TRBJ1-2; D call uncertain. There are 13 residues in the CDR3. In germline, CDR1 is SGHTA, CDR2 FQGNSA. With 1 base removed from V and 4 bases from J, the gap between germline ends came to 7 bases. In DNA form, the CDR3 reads TGTGCCAGCAGCTTAGAAACAGTCTATGGCTACACCTTC. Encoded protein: CASSLETVYGYTF.

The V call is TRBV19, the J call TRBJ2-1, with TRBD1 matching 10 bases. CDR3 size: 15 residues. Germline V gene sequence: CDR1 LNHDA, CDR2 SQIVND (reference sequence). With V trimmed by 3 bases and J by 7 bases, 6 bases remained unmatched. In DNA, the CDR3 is TGTGCCAGTAGTATTATCGGGACAGGGGCTAATGAGCAGTTCTTC. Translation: CASSIIGTGANEQFF.